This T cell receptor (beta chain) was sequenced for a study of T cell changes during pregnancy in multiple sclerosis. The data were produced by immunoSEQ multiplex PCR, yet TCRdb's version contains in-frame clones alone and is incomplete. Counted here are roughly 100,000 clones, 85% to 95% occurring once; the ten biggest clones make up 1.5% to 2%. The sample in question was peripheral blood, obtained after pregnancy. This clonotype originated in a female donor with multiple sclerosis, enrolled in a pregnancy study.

Here the CDR3 DNA reads TGTGCCAGCTGGTACGGCGGGATCTATGAGCAGTTCTTC. Translating it yields CASWYGGIYEQFF. V usage is TRBV6-1 and J usage is TRBJ2-1, with D perhaps TRBD2 (6 bases). Per germline, CDR1 MNHNS and CDR2 SASEGT. Trimming removed 8 bases from V and 8 bases from J, with 16 bases in between. This CDR3 is built from 13 residues.